The present TCR beta chain was sequenced within a study of blood T cell repertoires in COVID-19. Study as a whole: Researchers got acute and convalescent COVID-19 samples from the United States, Italy and Spain. The cDNA or gDNA used as material had been derived from T cells, B-cell-depleted T cells, or PBMCs.

The CDR3 contains 19 residues. Looked up from germline, CDR1 is SGHTS and CDR2 is YDEGEE. The germline V and J ends were trimmed by 0 bases and 4 bases, with 25 bases remaining between them. In the authors' methods: The assay estimated nucleated cells by amplifying reference gene primers. The assay was immunoSEQ multiplex PCR, and TCRdb's table has in-frame clones only and misses some. Clonal size and the V and J genes are those of that table, whereas D and trimming came from the DNA. The sample yields some 67,000 clones, 60% to 80% seen once. The chain carries TRBV5-8 and TRBJ2-5; a weak D match, TRBD1 (6 bases). Sequenced: peripheral blood. The sequence was collected from a woman aged 55-70 years with acute or convalescent COVID-19. CDR3 DNA: TGTGCCAGCAGCTTGGGGAGGTGGATTGGGGACACCTGGGGAGAGACCCAGTACTTC. Protein product: CASSLGRWIGDTWGETQYF.